The rows below give T cell receptor beta chains drawn from one sample of a study of blood T cell repertoires in COVID-19. This table comes from immunoSEQ multiplex PCR, and its TCRdb copy is limited to in-frame clones, with some not included. The sample includes roughly 400,000 clones, around 90% of them seen just once. Material: PBMCs or T cells enriched from blood (not recorded which). These receptors were obtained from a middle-aged woman with acute COVID-19. Both conserved end residues are part of each CDR3. Fields, in order: clone size, J gene, D gene, V gene, CDR3 protein, CDR3 DNA. The D gene is left open where the match is weak. Size values are once, few and many counts, or a class for expanded clones, and some rows have none.

. TRBJ2-5 TRBD1 TRBV15 CATSRLGAPMGQQETQYF TGTGCCACCAGCAGATTGGGGGCCCCAATGGGACAGCAAGAGACCCAGTACTTC
. TRBJ1-2 . TRBV5-1 CASSGQQGTYGYTF TGCGCCAGCAGCGGGCAACAGGGCACCTATGGCTACACCTTC
. TRBJ2-7 TRBD1 TRBV6-5 CASSYSKSGQKQYF TGTGCCAGCAGTTACTCCAAATCGGGACAGAAGCAGTACTTC
. TRBJ1-2 . TRBV7-7 CATRAFGYGYTF TGTGCCACCAGGGCTTTTGGCTATGGCTACACCTTC
. TRBJ1-5 . TRBV2 CASSGKSGEPQHF TGTGCCAGCAGTGGAAAATCGGGGGAGCCCCAGCATTTT
few TRBJ1-1 . TRBV2 CASSVWQGLHTEAFF TGTGCCAGCAGTGTTTGGCAGGGCCTGCACACTGAAGCTTTCTTT
once TRBJ2-1 TRBD2 TRBV5-8 CASLRSGGFSYNEQFF TGTGCCAGCCTCCGTAGCGGGGGGTTCTCCTACAATGAGCAGTTCTTC
once TRBJ2-7 TRBD1 TRBV7-9 CASSRRDRGLEQYF TGTGCCAGCAGCCGCCGGGACAGGGGGCTCGAGCAGTACTTC
. TRBJ2-1 TRBD2 TRBV14 CASSRLAGGAYNEQFF TGTGCCAGCAGCCGACTAGCGGGGGGAGCCTACAATGAGCAGTTCTTC
. TRBJ1-6 . TRBV7-2 CASSPSSYNSPLHF TGTGCCAGCAGCCCGTCCTCCTATAATTCACCCCTCCACTTT
. TRBJ1-4 TRBD1 TRBV19 CASSRGLTNEKLFF TGTGCCAGCTCCAGGGGGCTAACTAATGAAAAACTGTTTTTT
. TRBJ1-1 . TRBV4-1 CASSQDTTVVGRMNTEAFF TGCGCCAGCAGCCAAGATACGACGGTAGTGGGGCGGATGAACACTGAAGCTTTCTTT
. TRBJ2-1 TRBD2 TRBV4-1 CASSHPGTSGGASYNEQFF TGCGCCAGCAGCCATCCCGGGACTAGCGGGGGGGCTTCCTACAATGAGCAGTTCTTC
. TRBJ1-1 . TRBV30 CAWTVAGNTEAFF TGTGCCTGGACTGTGGCGGGGAACACTGAAGCTTTCTTT
. TRBJ1-2 . TRBV5-8 CASSFRGDSVGYTF TGTGCCAGCAGCTTCAGGGGAGATTCCGTTGGCTACACCTTC
. TRBJ2-2 . TRBV2 CASTWDTDTGELFF TGTGCCAGCACCTGGGACACCGACACCGGGGAGCTGTTTTTT
. TRBJ1-6 TRBD1 TRBV6-5 CASEEGQGVGSPLHF TGTGCCAGCGAGGAGGGACAGGGGGTGGGCTCACCCCTCCACTTT
. TRBJ2-7 TRBD1 TRBV18 CASSTGQSYEQYF TGTGCCAGCTCAACGGGACAGAGCTACGAGCAGTACTTC
. TRBJ1-1 TRBD1 TRBV19 CASIGAGGAVTEAFF TGTGCCAGCATAGGAGCAGGGGGCGCCGTCACTGAAGCTTTCTTT
. TRBJ2-2 . TRBV2 CASMGHLNTGELFF TGTGCCAGCATGGGGCACCTCAACACCGGGGAGCTGTTTTTT
. TRBJ1-1 . TRBV30 CAWIPGPQGTEAFF TGTGCCTGGATCCCAGGACCTCAGGGCACTGAAGCTTTCTTT
. TRBJ2-5 . TRBV6-5 CASSYRGQETQYF TGTGCCAGCAGTTATAGGGGCCAAGAGACCCAGTACTTC
. TRBJ1-2 TRBD1 TRBV19 CASSLIGTGGNYGYTF TGTGCCAGTAGTCTAATCGGGACAGGGGGTAACTATGGCTACACCTTC
. TRBJ1-5 . TRBV11-2 CASSLVGGPQHF TGTGCCAGCAGCTTAGTCGGGGGGCCCCAGCATTTT
. TRBJ2-3 TRBD2 TRBV29-1 CSVEDLRLAGGPSTDTQYF TGCAGCGTTGAAGATCTCCGGCTAGCGGGGGGACCTAGCACAGATACGCAGTATTTT
. TRBJ2-7 TRBD1 TRBV5-6 CASSDRAYEQYF TGTGCCAGCAGCGACAGGGCCTACGAGCAGTACTTC
. TRBJ2-2 TRBD1 TRBV7-9 CASSSTPPGQGTGELFF TGTGCCAGCAGCTCAACCCCTCCGGGACAGGGCACCGGGGAGCTGTTTTTT
once TRBJ1-5 . TRBV19 CASDRGTSSNQPQHF TGTGCCAGTGACAGAGGGACATCTAGCAATCAGCCCCAGCATTTT
. TRBJ1-6 . TRBV5-4 CASSLATVNSPLHF TGTGCCAGCAGCTTGGCGACAGTTAATTCACCCCTCCACTTT
. TRBJ1-2 . TRBV3-1/TRBV3-2 CASSRGRSYGYTF TGTGCCAGCAGCCGTGGTAGGAGCTATGGCTACACCTTC
. TRBJ2-1 . TRBV5-4 CASSLDGASYNEQFF TGTGCCAGCAGCTTGGATGGGGCCTCCTACAATGAGCAGTTCTTC
once TRBJ2-7 . TRBV4-2 CASSPDTYEQYF TGTGCCAGCAGCCCAGACACCTACGAGCAGTACTTC
. TRBJ2-7 TRBD1 TRBV18 CASSPETGRLDEQYF TGTGCCAGCTCACCTGAGACAGGGCGCCTCGACGAGCAGTACTTC
. TRBJ2-7 . TRBV6-5 CASSLKIFYEQYF TGTGCCAGCAGTCTAAAGATATTCTACGAGCAGTACTTC
. TRBJ2-7 . TRBV6-5 CASSTVRNRAYEQYF TGTGCCAGCAGTACCGTTCGGAACAGAGCCTACGAGCAGTACTTC
. TRBJ2-7 TRBD1 TRBV19 CASSITGGYEQYF TGTGCCAGTAGTATAACAGGGGGCTACGAGCAGTACTTC
. TRBJ2-1 . TRBV30 CAWSLVEQFF TGTGCCTGGAGCCTAGTCGAGCAGTTCTTC